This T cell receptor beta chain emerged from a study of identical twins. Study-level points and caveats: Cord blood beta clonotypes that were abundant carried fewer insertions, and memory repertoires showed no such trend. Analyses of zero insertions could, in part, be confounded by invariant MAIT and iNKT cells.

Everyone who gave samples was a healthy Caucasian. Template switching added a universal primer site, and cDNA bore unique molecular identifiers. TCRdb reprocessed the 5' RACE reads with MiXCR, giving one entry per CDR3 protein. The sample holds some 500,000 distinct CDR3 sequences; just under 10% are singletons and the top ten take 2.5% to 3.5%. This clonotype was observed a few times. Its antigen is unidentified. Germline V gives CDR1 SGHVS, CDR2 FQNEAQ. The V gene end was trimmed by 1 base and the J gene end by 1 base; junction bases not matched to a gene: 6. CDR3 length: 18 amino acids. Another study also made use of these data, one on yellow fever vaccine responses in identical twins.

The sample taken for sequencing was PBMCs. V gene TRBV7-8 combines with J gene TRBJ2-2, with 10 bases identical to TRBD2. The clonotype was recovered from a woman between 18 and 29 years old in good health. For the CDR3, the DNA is TGTGCCAGCAGCTTAGAGCTAGCGGGGGCCAAGAACACCGGGGAGCTGTTTTTT. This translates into CASSLELAGAKNTGELFF.